Listed below are T cell receptor beta chains from one sample, sequenced in a study of cytotoxic CD8 clonotypes in ibrutinib-treated CLL. TCRdb's copy holds only in-frame clones and misses some; the assay was immunoSEQ multiplex PCR. The sample lists more than 60,000 clones; around four fifths were seen once. Sequencing used PBMCs, obtained after 24 months of ibrutinib treatment. The origin of the receptors is a human donor with chronic lymphocytic leukemia. Each CDR3 is given with its conserved first and last residue. The order of the fields is D gene, clone size, V gene, J gene, CDR3 DNA, CDR3 protein. D genes are given only for firm matches. The size field is filled for only some rows; it gives once, few, many or a size class.

D: .
size: few
V: TRBV18
J: TRBJ2-7
DNA: TGTGCCAGCTCACCACGGGACCCAGGTGGCTACGAGCAGTACTTC
CDR3: CASSPRDPGGYEQYF

D: TRBD2
size: .
V: TRBV9
J: TRBJ2-3
DNA: TGTGCCAGCAGCCCCCCCGTGGGAGGGACCCGTGGGGTCCGGAGGTCAGATACGCAGTATTTT
CDR3: CASSPPVGGTRGVRRSDTQYF

D: .
size: once
V: TRBV21-1
J: TRBJ1-4
DNA: TGTGCCAGCAGCAACCGGGACAGGGGGTTAGAAAAACTGTTTTTT
CDR3: CASSNRDRGLEKLFF

D: TRBD2
size: .
V: TRBV29-1
J: TRBJ2-2
DNA: TGCAGCGGGACTAGCGGGCCCTCCGGGGGCACCGGGGAGCTGTTTTTT
CDR3: CSGTSGPSGGTGELFF

D: .
size: many
V: TRBV21-1
J: TRBJ2-7
DNA: TGTGCCAGCAGCAAAGCCCCTCGGGGGGCCTACGAGCAGTACTTC
CDR3: CASSKAPRGAYEQYF

D: TRBD2
size: few
V: TRBV7-2
J: TRBJ2-7
DNA: TGTGCCAGCAGTCCAGAGCTAGCGGACTCCTACGAGCAGTACTTC
CDR3: CASSPELADSYEQYF

D: .
size: .
V: TRBV28
J: TRBJ2-7
DNA: TGTGCCAGCAGTTTATGGCTTCATGCGGGGGCACCCAGAACCTACGAGCAGTACTTC
CDR3: CASSLWLHAGAPRTYEQYF

D: .
size: once
V: TRBV30
J: TRBJ2-1
DNA: TGTGCCTGGAGTGTTACGGACAATGAGCAGTTCTTC
CDR3: CAWSVTDNEQFF

D: TRBD1
size: .
V: TRBV5-1
J: TRBJ2-7
DNA: TGCGCCAGCAGCTTGGCGCTTCGGACAGGGACCTACGAGCAGTACTTC
CDR3: CASSLALRTGTYEQYF

D: .
size: .
V: TRBV7-3
J: TRBJ2-3
DNA: TGTGCCAGCAGCTTTGGTGGCACAGATACGCAGTATTTT
CDR3: CASSFGGTDTQYF

D: TRBD1
size: .
V: TRBV7-9
J: TRBJ2-2
DNA: TGTGCCAGCAGCTTTTTAGTTGGATGGGACAGGCTGAACACCGGGGAGCTGTTTTTT
CDR3: CASSFLVGWDRLNTGELFF

D: .
size: .
V: TRBV5-1
J: TRBJ2-3
DNA: TGCGCCAGCAGCTTGTGGCCGGCTAGCACAGATACGCAGTATTTT
CDR3: CASSLWPASTDTQYF

D: TRBD1
size: .
V: TRBV6-5
J: TRBJ2-4
DNA: TGTGCCAGCAGTTCCCCGGGACAGGGGGCAAGGGGCATTCAGTACTTC
CDR3: CASSSPGQGARGIQYF

D: .
size: once
V: TRBV19
J: TRBJ1-1
DNA: TGTGCCAGTAGTATTGTCGGGGTGAACACTGAAGCTTTCTTT
CDR3: CASSIVGVNTEAFF

D: .
size: .
V: TRBV19
J: TRBJ1-4
DNA: TGTGCCAGTACGGGACTGACTAATGAAAAACTGTTTTTT
CDR3: CASTGLTNEKLFF

D: .
size: once
V: TRBV30
J: TRBJ1-6
DNA: TGTGCCTGGAGTGGGGTAGGGGTCCAAAATTCACCCCTCCACTTT
CDR3: CAWSGVGVQNSPLHF

D: .
size: .
V: TRBV30
J: TRBJ1-3
DNA: TGTGCCTGGAGTCGGGGGAGGACGAGCTCTGGAAACACCATATATTTT
CDR3: CAWSRGRTSSGNTIYF

D: .
size: .
V: TRBV19
J: TRBJ1-2
DNA: TGTGCCAGTAGTGGACAGTATGGCTACACCTTC
CDR3: CASSGQYGYTF

D: .
size: .
V: TRBV5-1
J: TRBJ1-2
DNA: TGCGCCAGCAGCCACGATCAGAACTATGGCTACACCTTC
CDR3: CASSHDQNYGYTF

D: .
size: .
V: TRBV5-8
J: TRBJ2-1
DNA: TGTGCCAGCAGCCTCGGGGGTGGGTCCTACAATGAGCAGTTCTTC
CDR3: CASSLGGGSYNEQFF

D: .
size: .
V: TRBV7-2
J: TRBJ2-1
DNA: TGTGCCAGCAGCATGGGGGCGACCGAGTCCTACAATGAGCAGTTCTTC
CDR3: CASSMGATESYNEQFF

D: TRBD2
size: few
V: TRBV10-3
J: TRBJ2-3
DNA: TGTGCCATCAGTAGAATGACTAGCGGGAGAGTCGCAGATACGCAGTATTTT
CDR3: CAISRMTSGRVADTQYF

D: .
size: .
V: TRBV28
J: TRBJ1-2
DNA: TGTGCCAGCAGTCCCCGCGGCTCCAATGGCTACACCTTC
CDR3: CASSPRGSNGYTF

D: .
size: few
V: TRBV20-1
J: TRBJ2-7
DNA: TGCAGTGTGGAAGGGAAGCACGAGCAGTACTTC
CDR3: CSVEGKHEQYF

D: .
size: .
V: TRBV6-6
J: TRBJ2-2
DNA: TGTGCCAGCAGAAAGGGCAACACCGGGGAGCTGTTTTTT
CDR3: CASRKGNTGELFF

D: .
size: once
V: TRBV2
J: TRBJ2-7
DNA: TGTGCCAGCAGCCCGCAGGGCTCCTACGAGCAGTACTTC
CDR3: CASSPQGSYEQYF

D: .
size: .
V: TRBV30
J: TRBJ2-3
DNA: TGTGCCTGGAGCACCGGACAAAGGGTTTACACAGATACGCAGTATTTT
CDR3: CAWSTGQRVYTDTQYF

D: .
size: .
V: TRBV18
J: TRBJ2-6
DNA: TGTGCCAGCTCAAGCCCGAAGGGGACTGGGGCCAACGTCCTGACTTTC
CDR3: CASSSPKGTGANVLTF

D: TRBD2
size: .
V: TRBV5-4
J: TRBJ2-7
DNA: TGTGCCAGCAGCTTGGAGAGACTAGCGGGAGTCTGGTACTTC
CDR3: CASSLERLAGVWYF

D: .
size: .
V: TRBV7-9
J: TRBJ1-4
DNA: TGTGCCAGCAGCTTAATCGTGGCCACAACTAATGAAAAACTGTTTTTT
CDR3: CASSLIVATTNEKLFF

D: .
size: .
V: TRBV14
J: TRBJ1-2
DNA: TGTGCCAGCAGCCAAGGGTTATCGACACCTACTAGGGACTATGGCTACACCTTC
CDR3: CASSQGLSTPTRDYGYTF

D: .
size: .
V: TRBV7-9
J: TRBJ2-1
DNA: TGTGCCAGCAGCTTATTCCAGGGGGGCGATGAGCAGTTCTTC
CDR3: CASSLFQGGDEQFF